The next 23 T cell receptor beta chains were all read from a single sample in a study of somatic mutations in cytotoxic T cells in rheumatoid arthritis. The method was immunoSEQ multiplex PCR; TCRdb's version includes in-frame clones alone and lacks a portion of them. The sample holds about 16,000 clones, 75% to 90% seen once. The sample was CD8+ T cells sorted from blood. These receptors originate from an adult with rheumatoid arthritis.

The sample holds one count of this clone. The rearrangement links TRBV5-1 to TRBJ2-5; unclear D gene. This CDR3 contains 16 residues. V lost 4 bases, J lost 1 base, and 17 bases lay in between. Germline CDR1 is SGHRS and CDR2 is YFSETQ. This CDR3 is CASSPSADGPQETQYF. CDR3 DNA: TGCGCCAGCAGCCCAAGCGCCGACGGGCCCCAAGAGACCCAGTACTTC. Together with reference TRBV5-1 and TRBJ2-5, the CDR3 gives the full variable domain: KAGVTQTPRYLIKTRGQQVTLSCSPISGHRSVSWYQQTPGQGLQFLFEYFSETQRNKGNFPGRFSGRQFSNSRSEMNVSTLELGDSALYLCASSPSADGPQETQYFGPGTRLLVL.

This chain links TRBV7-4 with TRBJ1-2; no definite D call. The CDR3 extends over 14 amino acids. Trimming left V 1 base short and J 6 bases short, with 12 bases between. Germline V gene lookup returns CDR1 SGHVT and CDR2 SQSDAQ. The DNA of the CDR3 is TGTGCCAGCAGCTTAGGACTTGATTTGCATGGCTACACCTTC. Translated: CASSLGLDLHGYTF.

Written as DNA, the CDR3 is TGCGCCAGCAGCAGCGGGAATGAGCAGTTCTTC. Protein sequence: CASSSGNEQFF. The rearrangement joins TRBV4-1 to TRBJ2-1, with a tentative D call TRBD2 (6 bases). The CDR3 is 11 residues long. Trimming stripped 5 bases from V and 7 bases from J, with 6 bases between. The germline gives CDR1 MGHRA, CDR2 YSYEKL.

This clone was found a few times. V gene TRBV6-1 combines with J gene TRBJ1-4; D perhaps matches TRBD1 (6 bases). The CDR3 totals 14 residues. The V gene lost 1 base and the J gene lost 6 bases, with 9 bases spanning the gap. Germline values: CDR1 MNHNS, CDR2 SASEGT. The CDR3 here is CASSEDRAYEKLFF. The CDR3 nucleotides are TGTGCCAGCAGTGAAGACAGGGCCTATGAAAAACTGTTTTTT.

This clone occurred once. Written as DNA, the CDR3 is TGTGCCAGCAGCCCCCTCGGACAGCAATCCTACGAGCAGTACTTC. It specifies CASSPLGQQSYEQYF. The gene calls are TRBV2 and TRBJ2-7; maybe TRBD1 (6 bases). The germline CDR1 and CDR2 sequences are SNHLY and FYNNEI. The V end lost 6 bases, the J end lost 1 base, and 16 bases lay between the germline ends. This CDR3 has 15 amino acids.

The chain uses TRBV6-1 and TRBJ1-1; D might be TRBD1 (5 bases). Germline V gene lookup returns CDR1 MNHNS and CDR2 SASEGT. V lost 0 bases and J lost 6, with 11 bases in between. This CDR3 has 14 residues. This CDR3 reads CASSEAGGSAEAFF. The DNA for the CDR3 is TGTGCCAGCAGTGAAGCGGGGGGATCGGCTGAAGCTTTCTTT.

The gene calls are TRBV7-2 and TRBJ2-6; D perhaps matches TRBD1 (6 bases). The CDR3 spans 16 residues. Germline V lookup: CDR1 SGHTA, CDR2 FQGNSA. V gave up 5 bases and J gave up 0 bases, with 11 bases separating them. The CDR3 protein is CASSGTGSSGANVLTF. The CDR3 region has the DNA TGTGCCAGCAGCGGAACAGGGTCCTCTGGGGCCAACGTCCTGACTTTC.

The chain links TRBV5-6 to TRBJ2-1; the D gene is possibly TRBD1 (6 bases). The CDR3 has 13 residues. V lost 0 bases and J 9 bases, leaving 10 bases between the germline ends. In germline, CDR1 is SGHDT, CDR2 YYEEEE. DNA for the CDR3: TGTGCCAGCAGCTTGGAACAGGGAAGTGAGCAGTTCTTC. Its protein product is CASSLEQGSEQFF.

CDR3 sequence reads: CASSLGRGYYEQYF. CDR3 bases: TGTGCCAGCAGCTTGGGCAGGGGGTACTACGAGCAGTACTTC. The chain is built from TRBV11-2 and TRBJ2-7; TRBD1 agrees at 7 bases. The CDR3 runs to 14 residues. V was clipped by 3 bases and J by 3 bases; unmatched bases: 5. Germline-derived CDR1 and CDR2 are SGHAT and FQNNGV.

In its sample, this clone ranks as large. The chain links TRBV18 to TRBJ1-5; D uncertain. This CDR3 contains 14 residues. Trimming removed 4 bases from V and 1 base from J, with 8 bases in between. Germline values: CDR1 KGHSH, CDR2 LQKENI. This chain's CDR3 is CASSRLESNQPQHF. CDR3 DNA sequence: TGTGCCAGCTCACGCCTGGAGAGCAATCAGCCCCAGCATTTT. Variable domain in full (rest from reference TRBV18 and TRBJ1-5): NAGVMQNPRHLVRRRGQEARLRCSPMKGHSHVYWYRQLPEEGLKFMVYLQKENIIDESGMPKERFSAEFPKEGPSILRIQQVVRGDSAAYFCASSRLESNQPQHFGDGTRLSIL.

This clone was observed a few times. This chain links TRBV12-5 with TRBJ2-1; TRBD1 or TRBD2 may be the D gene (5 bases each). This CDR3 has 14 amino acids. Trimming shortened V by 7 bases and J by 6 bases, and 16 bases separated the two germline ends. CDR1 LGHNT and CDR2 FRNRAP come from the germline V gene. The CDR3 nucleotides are TGTGCTAGTGATAACACGGGGCTCCCCAATGAGCAGTTCTTC. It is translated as CASDNTGLPNEQFF.

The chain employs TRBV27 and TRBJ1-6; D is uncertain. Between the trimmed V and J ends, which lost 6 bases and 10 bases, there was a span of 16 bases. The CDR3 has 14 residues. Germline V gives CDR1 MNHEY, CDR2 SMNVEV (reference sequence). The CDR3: CASRAGSPGSPLHF. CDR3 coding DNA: TGTGCCAGCAGGGCAGGATCCCCTGGGTCACCCCTCCACTTT.

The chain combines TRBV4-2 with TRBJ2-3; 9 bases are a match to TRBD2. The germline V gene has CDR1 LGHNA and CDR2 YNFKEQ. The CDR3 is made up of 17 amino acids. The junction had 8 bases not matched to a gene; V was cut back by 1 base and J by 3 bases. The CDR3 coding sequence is TGTGCCAGCAGCCAAGTTGCGGGGGGGCTCAGGACAGATACGCAGTATTTT. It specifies CASSQVAGGLRTDTQYF.

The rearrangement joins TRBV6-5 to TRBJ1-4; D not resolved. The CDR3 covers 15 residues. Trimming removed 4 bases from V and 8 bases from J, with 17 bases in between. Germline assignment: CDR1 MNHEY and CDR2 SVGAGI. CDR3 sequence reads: CASSSVAGLGEKLFF. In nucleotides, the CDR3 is TGTGCCAGCAGTTCTGTCGCGGGGTTAGGAGAAAAACTGTTTTTT.

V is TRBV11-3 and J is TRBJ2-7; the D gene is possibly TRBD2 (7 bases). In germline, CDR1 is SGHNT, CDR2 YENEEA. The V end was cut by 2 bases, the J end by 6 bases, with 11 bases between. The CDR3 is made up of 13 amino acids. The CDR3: CASSLLAGAEQYF. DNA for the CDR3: TGTGCCAGCAGCTTACTTGCGGGGGCCGAGCAGTACTTC.

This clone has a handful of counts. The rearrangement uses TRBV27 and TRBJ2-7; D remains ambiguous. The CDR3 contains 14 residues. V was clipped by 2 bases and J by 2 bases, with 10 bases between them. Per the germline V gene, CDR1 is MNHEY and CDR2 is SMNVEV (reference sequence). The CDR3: CASSLGPNTYEQYF. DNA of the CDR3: TGTGCCAGCAGTTTAGGGCCTAACACCTACGAGCAGTACTTC.

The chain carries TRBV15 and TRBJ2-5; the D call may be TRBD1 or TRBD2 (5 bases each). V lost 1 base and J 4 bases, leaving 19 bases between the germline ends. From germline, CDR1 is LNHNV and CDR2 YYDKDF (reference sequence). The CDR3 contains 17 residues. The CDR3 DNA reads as TGTGCCACCAGCAGAGGGGACCCGACACTACCGTCAGAGACCCAGTACTTC. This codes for CATSRGDPTLPSETQYF. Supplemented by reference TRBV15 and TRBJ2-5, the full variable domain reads DAMVIQNPRYQVTQFGKPVTLSCSQTLNHNVMYWYQQKSSQAPKLLFHYYDKDFNNEADTPDNFQSRRPNTSFCFLDIRSPGLGDTAMYLCATSRGDPTLPSETQYFGPGTRLLVL.

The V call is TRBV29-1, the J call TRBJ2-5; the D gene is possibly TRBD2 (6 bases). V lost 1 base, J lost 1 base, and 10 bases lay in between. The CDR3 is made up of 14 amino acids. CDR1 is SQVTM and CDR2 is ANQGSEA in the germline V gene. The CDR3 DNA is TGCAGCGTTGAAGGGGACGGGGGCCAAGAGACCCAGTACTTC. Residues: CSVEGDGGQETQYF. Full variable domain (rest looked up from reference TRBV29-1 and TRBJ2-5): SAVISQKPSRDICQRGTSLTIQCQVDSQVTMMFWYRQQPGQSLTLIATANQGSEATYESGFVIDKFPISRPNLTFSTLTVSNMSPEDSSIYLCSVEGDGGQETQYFGPGTRLLVL.

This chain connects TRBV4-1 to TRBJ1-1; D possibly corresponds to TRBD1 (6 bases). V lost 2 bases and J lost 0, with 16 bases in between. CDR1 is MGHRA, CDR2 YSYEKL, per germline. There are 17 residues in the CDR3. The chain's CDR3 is CASSQSLGAYLNTEAFF. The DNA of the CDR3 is TGCGCCAGCAGCCAAAGCCTGGGGGCATATCTGAACACTGAAGCTTTCTTT.

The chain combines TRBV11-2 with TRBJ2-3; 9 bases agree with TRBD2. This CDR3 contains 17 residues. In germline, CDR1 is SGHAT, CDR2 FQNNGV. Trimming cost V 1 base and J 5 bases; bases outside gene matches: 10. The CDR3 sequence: CASSLGRAGGLRDTQYF. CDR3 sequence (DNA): TGTGCCAGCAGCTTAGGTCGAGCGGGGGGTCTTCGAGATACGCAGTATTTT.

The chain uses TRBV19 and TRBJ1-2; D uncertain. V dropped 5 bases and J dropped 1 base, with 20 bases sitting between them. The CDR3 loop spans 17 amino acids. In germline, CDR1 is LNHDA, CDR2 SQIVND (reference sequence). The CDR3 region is CASSSFRETFHNYGYTF. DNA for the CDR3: TGTGCCAGTAGTTCATTTCGGGAGACCTTCCATAACTATGGCTACACCTTC.

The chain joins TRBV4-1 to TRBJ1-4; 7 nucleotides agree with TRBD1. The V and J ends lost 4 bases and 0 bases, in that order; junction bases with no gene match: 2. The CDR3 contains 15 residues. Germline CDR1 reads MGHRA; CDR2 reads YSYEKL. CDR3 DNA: TGCGCCAGCAGCCGTCAGGGGGCAACTAATGAAAAACTGTTTTTT. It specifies CASSRQGATNEKLFF.

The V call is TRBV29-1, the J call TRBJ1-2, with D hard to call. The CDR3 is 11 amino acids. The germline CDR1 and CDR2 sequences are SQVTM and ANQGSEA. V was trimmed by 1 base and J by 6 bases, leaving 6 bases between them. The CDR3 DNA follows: TGCAGCGTTGAAGCGCCGGATGGCTACACCTTC. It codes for CSVEAPDGYTF.